This T cell receptor (beta chain) is from a study of T cell responses to AZD1222 COVID-19 vaccine. Across the study: The analysis combined second doses at about 4 or about 12 weeks. Regarding the study as a whole: Unmutated variant regions are reportedly targeted by nearly half of spike-specific TCRs. Only a handful of people who got AZD1222 tested seropositive at baseline. Spike-specific TCR breadth and depth grew following two AZD1222 doses.

TCRdb's table, derived via immunoSEQ multiplex PCR, lists solely in-frame clones and lacks some. The sample has 130,000 to 150,000 clones; roughly nine tenths are singletons. This clone came up once. Its cognate antigen is unknown. This CDR3 has 14 amino acids. J lost 14 bases, V lost 3 bases, and 12 bases had no gene match. Germline CDR1 reads SNHLY; CDR2 reads FYNNEI. The V call is TRBV2, the J call TRBJ2-3, with 9 bases matching TRBD2. This specimen was peripheral blood, taken on day 0 of AZD1222 vaccination. The receptor was isolated from an adult in good health. The CDR3 region is CASSDGVERGAPYF. The DNA of the CDR3 is TGTGCCAGCAGTGACGGGGTAGAGCGGGGGGCCCCGTATTTT.